This TCR beta chain was sequenced during a study of Graves' ophthalmopathy and Graves' hyperthyroidism. Study findings and constraints: As the model predicted ophthalmopathy progression, it achieved a sensitivity of around 70% and a specificity of about 72%.

About this clonotype itself: The target antigen is unknown.

Beta-chain TCR CDR3 regions were amplified from RNA transcripts. HTBI-primed first-round RT-PCR preceded second-round multiplex PCR. TCRdb re-derived calls from the multiplex PCR reads in MiXCR, one entry per CDR3 protein. This sample has about 400,000 distinct CDR3 sequences, with about 16% found just once. Under 3 months in duration, the ophthalmopathy in affected donors had moderate-to-severe activity, CAS ≥3 and NOSPECS ≥4. Diagnosis used clinical symptoms, serum thyroxine, TRAb, thyroid ultrasound and orbital computed tomography. PBMCs originated in roughly 10 ml of fresh peripheral blood. In germline, CDR1 is LNHNV, CDR2 YYDKDF (reference sequence). V was clipped by 0 bases and J by 3 bases; unmatched bases: 19. The CDR3 extends over 21 amino acids.

The TCR sequence derives from a woman aged 18-30 years with Graves' ophthalmopathy. The gene calls are TRBV15 and TRBJ2-7, with TRBD2 matching over 11 bases. The sample taken for sequencing was peripheral blood. The CDR3 nucleotides read TGTGCCACCAGCAGAGATAGGGTTCGGCTAGCGGGAGGACCCCCAAGCTACGAGCAGTACTTC. Amino acid sequence: CATSRDRVRLAGGPPSYEQYF.